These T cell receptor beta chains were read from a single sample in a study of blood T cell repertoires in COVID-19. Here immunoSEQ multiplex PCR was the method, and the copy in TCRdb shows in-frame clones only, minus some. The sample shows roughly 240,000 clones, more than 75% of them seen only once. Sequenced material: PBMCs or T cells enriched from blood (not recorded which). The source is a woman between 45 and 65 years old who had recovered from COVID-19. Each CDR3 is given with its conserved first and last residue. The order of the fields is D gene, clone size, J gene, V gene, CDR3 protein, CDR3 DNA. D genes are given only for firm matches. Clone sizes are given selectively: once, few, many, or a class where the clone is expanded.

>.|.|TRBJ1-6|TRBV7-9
CASSSGQNYNSPLHF
TGTGCCAGCAGCTCCGGACAGAACTATAATTCACCCCTCCACTTT
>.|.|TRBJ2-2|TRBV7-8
CASSLGPLYTGELFF
TGTGCCAGCAGCTTGGGCCCTCTGTACACCGGGGAGCTGTTTTTT
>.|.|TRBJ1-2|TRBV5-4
CASSTYQGYDGYTF
TGTGCCAGCAGCACCTACCAGGGTTACGATGGCTACACCTTC
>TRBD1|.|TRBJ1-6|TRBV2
CASRGGTAVPLHF
TGTGCCAGCAGAGGGGGGACAGCCGTCCCCCTCCACTTT
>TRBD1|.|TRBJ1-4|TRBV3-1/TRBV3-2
CASSQGGQSGKLFF
TGTGCCAGCAGCCAAGGGGGACAGTCCGGAAAACTGTTTTTT
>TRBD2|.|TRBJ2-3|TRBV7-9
CASSPNLAGGADTQYF
TGTGCCAGCAGCCCCAACCTAGCGGGGGGAGCAGATACGCAGTATTTT
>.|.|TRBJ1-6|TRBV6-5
CASSYRDSHNSPLHF
TGTGCCAGCAGTTACCGCGACAGCCATAATTCACCCCTCCACTTT
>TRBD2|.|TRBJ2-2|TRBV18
CASSKSPGTSGTTGELFF
TGTGCCAGCTCCAAAAGTCCCGGGACTAGCGGGACCACCGGGGAGCTGTTTTTT
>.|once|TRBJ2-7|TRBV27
CASSFRGSSYEQYF
TGTGCCAGCAGTTTCCGGGGGAGCTCCTACGAGCAGTACTTC
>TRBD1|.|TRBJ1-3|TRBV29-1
CSAPGGGNTIYF
TGCAGCGCCCCAGGGGGGGGAAACACCATATATTTT
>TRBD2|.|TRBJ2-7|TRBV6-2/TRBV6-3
CASSSGGAVLAYEQYF
TGTGCCAGCAGTTCGGGGGGAGCGGTTCTGGCCTACGAGCAGTACTTC
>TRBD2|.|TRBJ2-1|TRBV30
CAWSRTGTKNYNEQFF
TGTGCCTGGAGTAGAACCGGGACTAAGAACTACAATGAGCAGTTCTTC
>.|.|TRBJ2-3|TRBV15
CATSRDVYPDTQYF
TGTGCCACCAGCAGAGATGTTTATCCAGATACGCAGTATTTT
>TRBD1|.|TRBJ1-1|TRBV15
CATSLGGQVRAFF
TGTGCCACCAGCCTGGGGGGACAGGTTCGCGCTTTCTTT
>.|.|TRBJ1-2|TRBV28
CASSLQGSHYGYTF
TGTGCCAGCAGTTTACAGGGTAGCCACTATGGCTACACCTTC
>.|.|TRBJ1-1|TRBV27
CASSLIPRERAFF
TGTGCCAGCAGTTTAATACCTCGGGAGCGAGCTTTCTTT
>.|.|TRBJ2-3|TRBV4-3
CASSQDRGGADTQYF
TGCGCCAGCAGCCAAGATCGGGGAGGTGCAGATACGCAGTATTTT
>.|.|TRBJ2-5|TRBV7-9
CASSLASAGKETQYF
TGTGCCAGCAGCTTAGCGTCGGCAGGGAAAGAGACCCAGTACTTC
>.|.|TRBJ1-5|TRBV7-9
CASSLALGASNQPQHF
TGTGCCAGCAGCTTAGCGCTGGGAGCAAGCAATCAGCCCCAGCATTTT
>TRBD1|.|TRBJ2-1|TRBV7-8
CASSLKSVGQAGLKQFF
TGTGCCAGCAGCTTAAAATCAGTGGGACAGGCAGGCCTTAAGCAGTTCTTC
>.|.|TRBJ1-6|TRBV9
CASGSQVGYYNSPLHF
TGTGCCAGCGGGTCCCAGGTCGGATATTATAATTCACCCCTCCACTTT
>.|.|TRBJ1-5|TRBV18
CASSPVQGGYSNQPQHF
TGTGCCAGCTCACCAGTCCAAGGGGGATATAGCAATCAGCCCCAGCATTTT
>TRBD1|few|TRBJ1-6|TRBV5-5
CASSLGQGYNSPLHF
TGTGCCAGCAGCTTGGGACAGGGATATAATTCACCCCTCCACTTT
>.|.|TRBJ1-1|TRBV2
CASKDLSGTLEAFF
TGTGCCAGCAAGGACTTATCTGGGACTCTTGAAGCTTTCTTT
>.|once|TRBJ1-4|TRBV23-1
CASSQSPGPLGAEKLFF
TGCGCCAGCAGTCAATCTCCGGGACCATTGGGGGCTGAAAAACTGTTTTTT
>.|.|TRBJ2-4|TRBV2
CASSDGQGIAKNIQYF
TGTGCCAGCAGTGATGGTCAGGGGATAGCCAAAAACATTCAGTACTTC
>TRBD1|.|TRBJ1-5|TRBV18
CASKGQGNQPQHF
TGTGCCAGCAAAGGACAGGGCAATCAGCCCCAGCATTTT
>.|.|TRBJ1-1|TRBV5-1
CASSLMTENTEAFF
TGCGCCAGCAGCCTAATGACAGAGAACACTGAAGCTTTCTTT
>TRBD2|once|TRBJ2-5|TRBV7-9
CASSLALAGGRETQYF
TGTGCCAGCAGCTTAGCGCTAGCGGGGGGTCGGGAGACCCAGTACTTC
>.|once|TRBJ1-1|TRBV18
CASSLNRGGNEAFF
TGTGCCAGCTCGCTTAACCGGGGAGGGAATGAAGCTTTCTTT
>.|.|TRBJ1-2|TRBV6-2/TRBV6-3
CASSSQGRGYGYTF
TGTGCCAGCAGTTCCCAGGGGAGGGGATATGGCTACACCTTC
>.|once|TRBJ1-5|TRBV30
CAWSVGPADQPQHF
TGTGCCTGGAGTGTAGGTCCGGCGGATCAGCCCCAGCATTTT